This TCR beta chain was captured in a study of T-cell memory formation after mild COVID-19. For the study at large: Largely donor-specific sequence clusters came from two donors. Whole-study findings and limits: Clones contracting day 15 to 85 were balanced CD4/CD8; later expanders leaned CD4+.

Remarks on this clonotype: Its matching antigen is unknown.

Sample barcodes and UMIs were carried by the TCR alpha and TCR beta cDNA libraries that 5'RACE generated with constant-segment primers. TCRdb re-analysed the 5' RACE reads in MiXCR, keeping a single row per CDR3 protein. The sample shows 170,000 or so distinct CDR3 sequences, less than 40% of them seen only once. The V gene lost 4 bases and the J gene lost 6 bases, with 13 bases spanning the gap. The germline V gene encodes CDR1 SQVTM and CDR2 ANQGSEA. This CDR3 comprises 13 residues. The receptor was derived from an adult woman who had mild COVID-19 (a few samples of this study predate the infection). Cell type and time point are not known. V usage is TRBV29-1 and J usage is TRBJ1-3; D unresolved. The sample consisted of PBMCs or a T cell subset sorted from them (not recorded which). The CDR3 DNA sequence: TGCAGCGTTGCCGGATATGGTGCAAACACCATATATTTT. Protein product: CSVAGYGANTIYF.